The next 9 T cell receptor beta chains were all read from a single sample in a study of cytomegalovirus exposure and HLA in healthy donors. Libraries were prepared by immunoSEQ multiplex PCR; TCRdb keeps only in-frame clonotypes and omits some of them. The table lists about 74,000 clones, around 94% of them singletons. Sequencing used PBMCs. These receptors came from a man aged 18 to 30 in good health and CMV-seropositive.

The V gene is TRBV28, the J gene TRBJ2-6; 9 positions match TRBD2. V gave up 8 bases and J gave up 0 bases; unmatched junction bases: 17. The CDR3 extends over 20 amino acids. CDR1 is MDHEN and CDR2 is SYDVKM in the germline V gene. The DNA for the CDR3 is TGTGCCAGCGGGAATAGCGGGAGTACTTTTTCAAGCTCTGGGGCCAACGTCCTGACTTTC. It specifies CASGNSGSTFSSSGANVLTF. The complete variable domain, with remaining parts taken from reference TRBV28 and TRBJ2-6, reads DVKVTQSSRYLVKRTGEKVFLECVQDMDHENMFWYRQDPGLGLRLIYFSYDVKMKEKGDIPEGYSVSREKKERFSLILESASTNQTSMYLCASGNSGSTFSSSGANVLTFGAGSRLTVL.

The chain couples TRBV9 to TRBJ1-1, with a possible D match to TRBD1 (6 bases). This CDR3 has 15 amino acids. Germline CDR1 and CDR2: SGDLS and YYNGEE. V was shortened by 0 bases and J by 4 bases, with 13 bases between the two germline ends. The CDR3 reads CASSVDGQWSTEAFF. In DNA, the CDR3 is TGTGCCAGCAGCGTAGACGGACAGTGGAGCACTGAAGCTTTCTTT.

The CDR3 DNA sequence: TGTGCCAGCAGTAGCGGGAGGGCCGGGGAGCTGTTTTTT. Its protein is CASSSGRAGELFF. V and J are TRBV25-1 and TRBJ2-2; 10 bases are a match to TRBD2. The CDR3 has 13 residues. Germline CDR1 reads MGHDK; CDR2 reads SYGVNS. V gave up 5 bases and J gave up 6 bases; unmatched junction bases: 0.

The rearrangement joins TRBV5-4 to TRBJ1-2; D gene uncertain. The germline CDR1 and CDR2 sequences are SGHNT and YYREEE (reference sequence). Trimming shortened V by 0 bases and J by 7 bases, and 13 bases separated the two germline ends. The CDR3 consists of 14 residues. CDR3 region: CASSLAGRDGGYTF. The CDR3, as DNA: TGTGCCAGCAGCTTGGCCGGGAGAGATGGTGGCTACACCTTC. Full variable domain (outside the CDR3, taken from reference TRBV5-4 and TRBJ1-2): ETGVTQSPTHLIKTRGQQVTLRCSSQSGHNTVSWYQQALGQGPQFIFQYYREEENGRGNFPPRFSGLQFPNYSSELNVNALELDDSALYLCASSLAGRDGGYTFGSGTRLTVV.

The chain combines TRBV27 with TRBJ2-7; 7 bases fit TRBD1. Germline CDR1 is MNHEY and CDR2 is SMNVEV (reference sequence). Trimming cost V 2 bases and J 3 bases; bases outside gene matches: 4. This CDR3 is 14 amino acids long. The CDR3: CASSLTGDRYEQYF. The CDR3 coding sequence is TGTGCCAGCAGTTTAACAGGGGATCGCTACGAGCAGTACTTC.

The CDR3 protein is CASSFYDSHGYTF. CDR3 DNA sequence: TGTGCCAGCAGCTTTTACGACAGTCATGGCTACACCTTC. This chain joins TRBV11-3 and TRBJ1-2, with D maybe TRBD1 (5 bases). The CDR3 spans 13 residues. V lost 3 bases and J lost 6, with 11 bases in between. CDR1 SGHNT and CDR2 YENEEA come from the germline V gene.

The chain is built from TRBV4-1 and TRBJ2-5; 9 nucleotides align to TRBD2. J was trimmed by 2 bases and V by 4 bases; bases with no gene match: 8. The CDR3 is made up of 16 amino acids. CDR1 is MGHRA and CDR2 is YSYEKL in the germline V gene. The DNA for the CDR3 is TGCGCCAGCAGCCCCCGGTTAGCGGGAGTTCAAGAGACCCAGTACTTC. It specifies CASSPRLAGVQETQYF.

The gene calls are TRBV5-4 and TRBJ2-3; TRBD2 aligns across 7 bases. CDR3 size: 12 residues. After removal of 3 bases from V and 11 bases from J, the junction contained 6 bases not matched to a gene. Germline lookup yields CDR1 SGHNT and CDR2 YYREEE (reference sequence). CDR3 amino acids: CASSWGEGKQYF. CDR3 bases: TGTGCCAGCAGCTGGGGGGAGGGCAAGCAGTATTTT.

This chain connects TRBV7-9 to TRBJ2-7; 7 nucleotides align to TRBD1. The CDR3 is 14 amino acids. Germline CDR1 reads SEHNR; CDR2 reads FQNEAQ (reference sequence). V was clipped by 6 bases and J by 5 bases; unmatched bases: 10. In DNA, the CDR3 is TGTGCCAGCAGTACAGGGGTATCGGGAAACGAGCAGTACTTC. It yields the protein CASSTGVSGNEQYF. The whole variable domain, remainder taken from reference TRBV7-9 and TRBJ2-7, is DTGVSQNPRHKITKRGQNVTFRCDPISEHNRLYWYRQTLGQGPEFLTYFQNEAQLEKSRLLSDRFSAERPKGSFSTLEIQRTEQGDSAMYLCASSTGVSGNEQYFGPGTRLTVT.